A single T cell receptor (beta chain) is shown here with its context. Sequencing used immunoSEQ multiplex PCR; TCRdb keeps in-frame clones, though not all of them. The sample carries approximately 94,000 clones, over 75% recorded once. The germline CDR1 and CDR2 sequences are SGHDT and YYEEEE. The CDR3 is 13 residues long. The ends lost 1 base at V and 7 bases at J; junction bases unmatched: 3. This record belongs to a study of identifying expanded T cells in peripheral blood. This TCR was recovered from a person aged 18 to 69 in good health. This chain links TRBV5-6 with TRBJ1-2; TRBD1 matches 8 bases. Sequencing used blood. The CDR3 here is CASSLPGGSGYTF. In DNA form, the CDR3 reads TGTGCCAGCAGCTTGCCAGGGGGCTCTGGCTACACCTTC.